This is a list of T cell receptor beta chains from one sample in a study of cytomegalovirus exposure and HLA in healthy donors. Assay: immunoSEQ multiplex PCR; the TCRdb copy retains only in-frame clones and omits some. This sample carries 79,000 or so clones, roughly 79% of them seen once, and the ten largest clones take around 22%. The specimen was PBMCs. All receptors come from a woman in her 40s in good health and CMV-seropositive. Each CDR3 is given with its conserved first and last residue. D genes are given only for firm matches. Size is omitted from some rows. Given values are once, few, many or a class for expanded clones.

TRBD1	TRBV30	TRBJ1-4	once	CAWRGTGGRDDNEKLFF	TGTGCCTGGAGGGGGACAGGGGGCAGGGATGATAATGAAAAACTGTTTTTT
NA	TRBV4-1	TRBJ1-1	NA	CASSHAAGTLGNTEAFF	TGCGCCAGCAGCCACGCGGCGGGGACCCTTGGGAACACTGAAGCTTTCTTT
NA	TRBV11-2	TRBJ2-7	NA	CASSSIALNYEQYF	TGTGCCAGCAGCTCAATCGCACTAAACTACGAGCAGTACTTC
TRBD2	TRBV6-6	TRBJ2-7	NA	CASSYSVAGGSYEQYF	TGTGCCAGCAGTTACTCAGTAGCGGGAGGCTCCTACGAGCAGTACTTC
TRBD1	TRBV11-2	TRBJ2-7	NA	CASSSHRGATGYEQYF	TGTGCCAGCAGCTCCCACAGGGGCGCAACCGGTTACGAGCAGTACTTC
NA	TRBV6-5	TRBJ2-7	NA	CASSTYRAPSNEQYF	TGTGCCAGCAGTACCTACAGGGCCCCAAGTAACGAGCAGTACTTC
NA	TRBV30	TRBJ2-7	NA	CAWSGGGGSYEQYF	TGTGCCTGGAGTGGAGGGGGGGGATCCTACGAGCAGTACTTC
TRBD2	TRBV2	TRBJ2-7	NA	CASSTGGPYEQYF	TGTGCCAGCTCGACGGGGGGGCCCTACGAGCAGTACTTC
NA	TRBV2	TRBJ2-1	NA	CASSEAQGLSRPGEQFF	TGTGCCAGCAGTGAAGCGCAGGGACTTTCCAGACCAGGGGAGCAGTTCTTC
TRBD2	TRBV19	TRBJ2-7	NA	CASSAMGLAAIVPYEQYF	TGTGCCAGTAGTGCGATGGGGCTAGCGGCGATCGTCCCCTATGAGCAGTACTTC
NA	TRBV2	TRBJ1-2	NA	CASSEPNRVPYGYTF	TGTGCCAGCAGTGAGCCTAACAGGGTCCCCTATGGCTACACCTTC
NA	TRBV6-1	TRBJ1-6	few	CASSSGPYNSPLHF	TGTGCCAGCAGCTCAGGGCCCTATAATTCACCCCTCCACTTT
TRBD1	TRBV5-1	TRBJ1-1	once	CASSLLSNRGTTEAFF	TGCGCCAGCAGCTTGCTCTCGAACAGGGGAACCACTGAAGCTTTCTTT